Listed below are T cell receptor beta chains from one sample, sequenced in a study of T cell responses to AZD1222 COVID-19 vaccine. Sequenced by immunoSEQ multiplex PCR; TCRdb stores in-frame clones only, minus some. The sample has roughly 120,000 clones; around nine tenths are singletons. The material was peripheral blood, obtained on day 0 of AZD1222 vaccination. The origin of the receptors is an adult in good health. CDR3s include the opening cysteine and the closing phenylalanine or tryptophan. D genes are given only for firm matches. Clone size appears in some rows only: once, few, many, or a class for an expanded clone.

>TRBV3-1/TRBV3-2|.|.|TRBJ1-5
TGTGCCAGTGGCAGTAGCAATCAGCCCCAGCATTTT
CASGSSNQPQHF
>TRBV12-3/TRBV12-4|.|.|TRBJ1-1
TGTGCCAGCGGAGGCCGAACTGAAGCTTTCTTT
CASGGRTEAFF
>TRBV19|.|.|TRBJ1-3
TGTGCCAGTAGTATGGTGGGGGCTGGAAACACCATATATTTT
CASSMVGAGNTIYF
>TRBV2|.|.|TRBJ2-5
TGTGCCAGCAGACCGGGACGTCAAGAGACCCAGTACTTC
CASRPGRQETQYF
>TRBV4-2|TRBD1|.|TRBJ2-1
TGTGCCAGCAGCCAAGGGTTACAGGGGGGAGGCAATGAGCAGTTCTTC
CASSQGLQGGGNEQFF
>TRBV30|.|.|TRBJ2-6
TGTGCCTCCAGCTCTGGGGCCAACGTCCTGACTTTC
CASSSGANVLTF
>TRBV24-1|.|.|TRBJ1-2
TGTGCCACCAGTGATCCCCCCGGAGCTAACTATGGCTACACCTTC
CATSDPPGANYGYTF
>TRBV30|TRBD1|.|TRBJ1-1
TGTGCCTGGAGCCCCCCGACAGGGGCGAACACTGAAGCTTTCTTT
CAWSPPTGANTEAFF
>TRBV19|.|few|TRBJ1-1
TGTGCCAGTAGTATAGATTGGAGAGGGGGCACTGAAGCTTTCTTT
CASSIDWRGGTEAFF
>TRBV5-4|.|.|TRBJ2-1
TGTGCCAGCAGCTTGGTTGGGGGCAGCTCCTACAATGAGCAGTTCTTC
CASSLVGGSSYNEQFF
>TRBV24-1|TRBD2|.|TRBJ2-1
TGTGCCACCAGTGATTGGGTGGGGGGGGGAAATGAGCAGTTCTTC
CATSDWVGGGNEQFF